This TCR beta chain was documented in a study of T-cell memory formation after mild COVID-19. Overall study results and limits: In pre-infection memory, a portion of responding clones appeared, which suggested that cross-reactive memory joined. From day 15 to 85, contracting clones were balanced between CD4 and CD8, whereas later expanders leaned toward CD4+.

A single record per CDR3 protein comes from TCRdb applying MiXCR to the 5' RACE reads. The table includes 180,000 or so distinct CDR3 sequences, roughly 11% detected once. V was pared by 0 bases and J by 4 bases, with 12 bases between. The CDR3 sequence is 15 residues long. CDR1 is LGHNA, CDR2 YSLEER, per germline. Comments on this clonotype: Its specificity is unknown.

Sequencing was carried out using PBMCs or a T cell subset sorted from them (not recorded which). The clonotype was recovered from a man younger than 35 who had mild COVID-19 (a few samples of this study predate the infection). Cell type and time point are not known. The V and J genes are TRBV4-3 and TRBJ1-2; D uncertain. CDR3 residues: CASSQDSRGSYGYTF. The CDR3 DNA reads as TGCGCCAGCAGCCAAGATTCGAGAGGGAGCTATGGCTACACCTTC.